This is a list of T cell receptor beta chains from one sample in a study of siplizumab effects on memory and regulatory T cells. TCRdb keeps only in-frame clones here, not all; method: immunoSEQ multiplex PCR. The table has roughly 97,000 clones, over 90% seen once. The sample taken for sequencing was Tregs sorted from blood. The receptors come from a human donor in good health. CDR3s leave out the opening cysteine and the closing phenylalanine or tryptophan. Where a row states a size, it is once, few, many or the class of an expanded clone; other rows omit it.

size	V	J	CDR3
.	TRBV10-3	TRBJ2-2	AIRSGADGELF
.	TRBV5-1	TRBJ1-1	ASSADRGLTEAF
.	TRBV4-2	TRBJ2-7	ASSQLWYDEQY
.	TRBV2	TRBJ2-7	ASRPGSRSYEQY
once	TRBV5-1	TRBJ2-3	ASSRGRDYGPDTQY
.	TRBV5-4	TRBJ2-7	ASSLAGEYEQY
.	TRBV6-5	TRBJ2-2	ASSSVANTGELF
.	TRBV4-1	TRBJ1-6	ASREGAYNSPLH
.	TRBV7-3	TRBJ2-5	ASSLSLGQGEETQY
.	TRBV6-1	TRBJ1-2	ASSEGQGIGGYT
.	TRBV10-3	TRBJ1-2	AISEFKGAYGYT
.	TRBV10-3	TRBJ2-6	AISAAGVGANVLT
.	TRBV6-1	TRBJ2-4	ASSRQGAGNIQY
.	TRBV18	TRBJ2-5	ASSRGETQY
.	TRBV5-1	TRBJ2-3	ASSGTGDTQY
.	TRBV11-3	TRBJ2-3	ASSPRLAGDTDTQY
.	TRBV4-1	TRBJ1-2	ASSQATGGFNGYT
.	TRBV18	TRBJ1-2	ASSPQGSGYGYT
.	TRBV5-6	TRBJ1-2	ASGIGGQGYGYT
few	TRBV25-1	TRBJ2-5	ASSYIETQY
.	TRBV9	TRBJ2-1	ASSVGQLGEQF
.	TRBV19	TRBJ1-5	ASSSVTSNQPQH
.	TRBV9	TRBJ2-3	ASSVEPTGTDTQY
.	TRBV5-1	TRBJ1-6	ASSLTGTDSPLH
.	TRBV9	TRBJ2-1	ASSVSGYSYNEQF
.	TRBV27	TRBJ2-7	ASRKGTGGPYEQY
.	TRBV29-1	TRBJ2-3	SVGGGGDTQY
.	TRBV11-3	TRBJ2-5	ASSPSRLAWGETQY
once	TRBV6-1	TRBJ1-5	ASRGVQPQH
.	TRBV6-5	TRBJ1-2	ASSTGEHGYT
.	TRBV12-5	TRBJ2-1	ASGLHITGTGTDGEQF
once	TRBV11-2	TRBJ1-2	ASSLAAGIYYGYT
.	TRBV5-1	TRBJ2-1	ASSSAGQGSYNEQF
.	TRBV7-3	TRBJ2-1	ASSSTDSPRRF
.	TRBV9	TRBJ1-4	ASSVSGGTNEKLF
.	TRBV6-5	.	ASRPGRKNYEQY
.	TRBV11-3	TRBJ2-3	ASSSTGRRFTDTQY
.	TRBV7-2	TRBJ1-2	ASSWGQSNYGYT
.	TRBV7-9	TRBJ2-1	ASSPPGGSEQF
.	TRBV5-1	TRBJ2-1	ASSSGGRDSQF
.	TRBV19	TRBJ2-1	ASSMGPPGGEQF
.	TRBV27	TRBJ1-2	ALLPGIGYGYT
.	TRBV5-1	TRBJ2-3	ASSLISGGTDTQY
.	TRBV5-4	TRBJ2-1	ASSHGLDSYNEQF
.	TRBV5-1	TRBJ1-1	ASSSSGTANTEAF
few	TRBV5-1	TRBJ1-6	ASSLAPTGDSPLH
.	TRBV10-3	TRBJ2-3	ATGVGTDTQY
.	TRBV6-5	TRBJ2-2	ASRTGGSVRGELF
.	TRBV5-1	TRBJ2-3	ASSRGGSADTQY
.	TRBV2	TRBJ1-5	ASSADDVSNQPQH
.	TRBV5-1	TRBJ2-5	ASSGGTGAFQETQY
.	TRBV4-1	TRBJ1-5	ASSLIGGMGQPQH
.	TRBV6-5	TRBJ2-7	ASSYSRFTYEQY
.	TRBV27	TRBJ2-1	ASGAGRAGNEQF
.	TRBV19	TRBJ1-4	ASSSSGESEKLF
.	TRBV5-1	TRBJ1-5	ASSFGGPRSNQPQH
.	TRBV11-3	TRBJ2-1	ASSLPPREQF
.	TRBV7-2	TRBJ2-5	ASSFAGPQETQY
.	TRBV11-3	TRBJ2-6	ASSLFGSGGANVLT
.	TRBV5-4	TRBJ2-1	ASRRRDSYNEQF